Presented here are 14 T cell receptor beta chains from one specimen sequenced in a study of cytomegalovirus exposure and HLA in healthy donors. PCR amplification relied on 60 Vbeta primers (plus 13 Jbeta primers). The table came from immunoSEQ multiplex PCR; TCRdb's copy has only in-frame clones and leaves some out. Among about 200,000 clones listed, roughly an eighth were seen once. Sequencing used PBMCs. These receptors were obtained from a man aged 50 to 59 in good health and CMV-seropositive.

CDR3 sequence: CASSLPSGGAISTDTQYF. CDR3 bases: TGTGCCAGCAGCTTACCTAGCGGGGGGGCCATAAGCACAGATACGCAGTATTTT. The chain recombines TRBV13 with TRBJ2-3; 12 bases map to TRBD2. J lost 0 bases, V lost 2 bases, and 6 bases had no gene match. This CDR3 is built from 18 residues. From germline, CDR1 is PRHDT and CDR2 FYEKMQ (reference sequence).

CDR3 in DNA: TGTGCCAGCAGCTTATCTCCGAGAACTGAAGCTTTCTTT. It encodes CASSLSPRTEAFF. The rearrangement uses TRBV5-8 and TRBJ1-1; D remains ambiguous. This CDR3 spans 13 amino acids. The V end was cut by 2 bases, the J end by 5 bases, with 10 bases between. Germline CDR1 SGHTS, CDR2 YDEGEE.

The genes are TRBV5-4 and TRBJ1-4; weak D call: TRBD1 (5 bases). CDR1 and CDR2 (germline): SGHNT, YYREEE (reference sequence). CDR3 length: 15 residues. V was cut by 4 bases and J by 3 bases, with 13 bases left in between. The CDR3 here is CASSLWGEANEKLFF. As DNA, the CDR3 is TGTGCCAGCAGCCTTTGGGGGGAGGCTAATGAAAAACTGTTTTTT.

This chain joins TRBV30 and TRBJ2-1; TRBD1 matches at 7 bases. After removal of 4 bases from V and 0 bases from J, the junction contained 6 bases not matched to a gene. Germline V CDR1 and CDR2: GTSNPN, SVGIG (reference sequence). The CDR3 runs to 15 residues. The CDR3 protein is CAWTEGASSYNEQFF. CDR3 in DNA: TGTGCCTGGACCGAGGGGGCCAGCTCCTACAATGAGCAGTTCTTC.

This clone was found a few times. V is TRBV6-5 and J is TRBJ1-1; 10 bases map to TRBD1. The ends lost 4 bases at V and 5 bases at J; junction bases unmatched: 7. The germline CDR1 and CDR2 sequences are MNHEY and SVGAGI. This CDR3 contains 15 residues. CDR3 DNA: TGTGCCAGCAGTTTACACGGGACAGGGGAAACTGAAGCTTTCTTT. Protein: CASSLHGTGETEAFF.

This clone was seen many times. The V and J genes are TRBV19 and TRBJ1-2; no clear D. The CDR3 loop spans 13 amino acids. Germline V lookup: CDR1 LNHDA, CDR2 SQIVND (reference sequence). Trimming cost V 3 bases and J 5 bases, with 10 bases left between them. The CDR3 nucleotides are TGTGCCAGTAGTATCGAATTGAGATATGGCTACACCTTC. This gives the protein CASSIELRYGYTF. The complete variable domain, with remaining parts taken from reference TRBV19 and TRBJ1-2, reads DGGITQSPKYLFRKEGQNVTLSCEQNLNHDAMYWYRQDPGQGLRLIYYSQIVNDFQKGDIAEGYSVSREKKESFPLTVTSAQKNPTAFYLCASSIELRYGYTFGSGTRLTVV.

This chain connects TRBV11-3 to TRBJ1-1; D is unclear. Germline-derived CDR1 and CDR2 are SGHNT and YENEEA. With 3 bases removed from V and 0 bases from J, the gap between germline ends came to 5 bases. The CDR3 spans 13 residues. The CDR3 loop reads CASSFQVNTEAFF. The DNA of the CDR3 is TGTGCCAGCAGCTTTCAGGTGAACACTGAAGCTTTCTTT.

The J gene is TRBJ1-2, the V gene TRBV7-9; D is possibly TRBD1 (6 bases). The CDR3 is 13 amino acids. Germline V gene sequence: CDR1 SEHNR, CDR2 FQNEAQ (reference sequence). V dropped 6 bases and J dropped 2 bases, with 10 bases sitting between them. The CDR3 spells CASRTGTNYGYTF. CDR3 nucleotide sequence: TGTGCCAGCAGAACCGGGACAAACTATGGCTACACCTTC.

This clone was seen more than once but under ten times. V and J are TRBV5-1 and TRBJ2-5; D is undetermined. The V end was cut by 4 bases, the J end by 5 bases, with 18 bases between. Germline assignment: CDR1 SGHRS and CDR2 YFSETQ. CDR3 length: 15 residues. The CDR3 DNA reads TGCGCCAGCAGCCTGGCCCCCAGGTCTGGGGAGACCCAGTACTTC. Its translation: CASSLAPRSGETQYF.

This clone was counted between two and nine times. J is TRBJ2-5 and V is TRBV10-3; 13 bases fit TRBD2. J gave up 2 bases and V 5 bases, and 2 bases lay outside the gene matches. Germline V CDR1 and CDR2: ENHRY, SYGVKD. CDR3 length: 15 residues. The CDR3 nucleotides read TGTGCCATCAGTTCACTAGCGGGGGGGCAAGAGACCCAGTACTTC. Amino acids: CAISSLAGGQETQYF.

DNA for the CDR3: TGTGCCAGCAGCTTGTACTCAGGGGCATTCGGGGAGCTGTTTTTT. Translation gives CASSLYSGAFGELFF. V usage is TRBV7-3 and J usage is TRBJ2-2; TRBD1 might be the D (6 bases). The germline V and J ends were trimmed by 3 bases and 7 bases, with 15 bases remaining between them. Looked up from germline, CDR1 is SGHTA and CDR2 is FQGTGA. The CDR3 is 15 amino acids.

This sequence joins TRBV7-2 and TRBJ1-2, with TRBD1 identical over 7 bases. The germline V gene has CDR1 SGHTA and CDR2 FQGNSA. Trimming cost V 2 bases and J 2 bases; bases outside gene matches: 2. This CDR3 has 14 residues. The CDR3 loop is CASSLHRGNYGYTF. DNA for the CDR3: TGTGCCAGCAGCTTACACAGGGGAAACTATGGCTACACCTTC.

The chain recombines TRBV5-4 with TRBJ2-1, with D tentatively TRBD2 (6 bases). Deletions cut 5 bases from V and 7 bases from J, with 16 bases between. The CDR3 has 14 residues. In germline, CDR1 is SGHNT, CDR2 YYREEE (reference sequence). Here the CDR3 reads CASSHGLGRNEQFF. CDR3 DNA sequence: TGTGCCAGCAGTCACGGACTCGGGAGAAATGAGCAGTTCTTC.

The chain links TRBV4-3 to TRBJ2-7; TRBD2 aligns across 11 bases. The junction had 9 bases not matched to a gene; V was cut back by 0 bases and J by 2 bases. Germline CDR1 LGHNA, CDR2 YSLEER. CDR3 length equals 18 residues. The CDR3 region is CASSQELGTSGGTYEQYF. CDR3 bases: TGCGCCAGCAGCCAAGAATTGGGGACTAGCGGAGGTACCTACGAGCAGTACTTC.